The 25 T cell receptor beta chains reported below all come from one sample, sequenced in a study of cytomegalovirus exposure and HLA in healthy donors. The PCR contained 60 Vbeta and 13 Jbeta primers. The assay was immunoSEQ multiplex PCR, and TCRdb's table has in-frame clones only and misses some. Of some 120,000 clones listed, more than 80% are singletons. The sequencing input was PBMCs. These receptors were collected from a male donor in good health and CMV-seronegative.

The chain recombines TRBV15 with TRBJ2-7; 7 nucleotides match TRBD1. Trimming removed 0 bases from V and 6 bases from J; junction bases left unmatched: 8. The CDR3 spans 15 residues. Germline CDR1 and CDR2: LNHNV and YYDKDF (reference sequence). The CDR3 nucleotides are TGTGCCACCAGCAGAGAACCCGGACAGGTTCCCGAGCAGTACTTC. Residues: CATSREPGQVPEQYF.

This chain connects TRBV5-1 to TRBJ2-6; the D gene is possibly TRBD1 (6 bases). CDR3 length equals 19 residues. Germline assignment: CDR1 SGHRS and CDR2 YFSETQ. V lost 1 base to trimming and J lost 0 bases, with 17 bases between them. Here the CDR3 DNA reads TGCGCCAGCAGCTTGTTAGTCCCAGGGGTCTCCTCTGGGGCCAACGTCCTGACTTTC. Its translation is CASSLLVPGVSSGANVLTF.

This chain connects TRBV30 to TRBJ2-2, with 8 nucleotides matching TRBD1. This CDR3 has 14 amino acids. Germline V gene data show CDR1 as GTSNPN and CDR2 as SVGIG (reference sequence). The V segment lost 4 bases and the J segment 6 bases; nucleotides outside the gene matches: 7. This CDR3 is CAWTHDRGSGELFF. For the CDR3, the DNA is TGTGCCTGGACCCATGACAGGGGATCCGGGGAGCTGTTTTTT.

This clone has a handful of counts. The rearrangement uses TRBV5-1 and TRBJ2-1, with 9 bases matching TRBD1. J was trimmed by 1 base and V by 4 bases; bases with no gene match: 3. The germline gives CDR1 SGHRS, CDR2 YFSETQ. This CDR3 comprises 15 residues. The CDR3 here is CASSLGQGSYNEQFF. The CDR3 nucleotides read TGCGCCAGCAGCCTGGGACAGGGATCCTACAATGAGCAGTTCTTC.

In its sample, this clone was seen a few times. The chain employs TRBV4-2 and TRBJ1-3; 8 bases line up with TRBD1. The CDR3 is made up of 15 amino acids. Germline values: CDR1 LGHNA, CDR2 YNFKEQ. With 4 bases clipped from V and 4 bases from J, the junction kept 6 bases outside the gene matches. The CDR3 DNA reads TGTGCCAGCAGCCCCCTACAGGGGGAAGGAAACACCATATATTTT. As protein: CASSPLQGEGNTIYF.

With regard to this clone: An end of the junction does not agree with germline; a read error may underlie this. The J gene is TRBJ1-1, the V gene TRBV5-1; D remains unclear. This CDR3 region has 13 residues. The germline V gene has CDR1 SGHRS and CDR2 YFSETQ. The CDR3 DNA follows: TGCGCCAGCAACTTGGAATCGGGAACTGAAGCTTTCTTT. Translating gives CASNLESGTEAFF.

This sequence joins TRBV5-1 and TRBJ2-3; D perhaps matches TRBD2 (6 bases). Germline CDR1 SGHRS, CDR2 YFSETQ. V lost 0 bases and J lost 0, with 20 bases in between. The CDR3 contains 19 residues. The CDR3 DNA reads TGCGCCAGCAGCTTGGAGGTAGCGGAGAGAACATTTAGCACAGATACGCAGTATTTT. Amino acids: CASSLEVAERTFSTDTQYF.

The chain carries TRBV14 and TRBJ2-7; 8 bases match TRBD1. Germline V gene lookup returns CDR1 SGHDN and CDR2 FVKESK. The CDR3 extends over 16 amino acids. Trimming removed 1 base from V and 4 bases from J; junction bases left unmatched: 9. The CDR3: CASSQVGAGGWYEQYF. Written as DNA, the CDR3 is TGTGCCAGCAGCCAAGTGGGGGCAGGGGGCTGGTACGAGCAGTACTTC.

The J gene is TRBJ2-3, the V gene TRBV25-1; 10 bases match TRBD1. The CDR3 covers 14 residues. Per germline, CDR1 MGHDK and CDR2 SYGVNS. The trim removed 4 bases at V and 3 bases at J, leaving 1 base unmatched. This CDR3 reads CASSGQGATDTQYF. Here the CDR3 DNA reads TGTGCCAGCAGTGGACAGGGGGCAACAGATACGCAGTATTTT. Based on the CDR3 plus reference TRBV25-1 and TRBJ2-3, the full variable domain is EADIYQTPRYLVIGTGKKITLECSQTMGHDKMYWYQQDPGMELHLIHYSYGVNSTEKGDLSSESTVSRIRTEHFPLTLESARPSHTSQYLCASSGQGATDTQYFGPGTRLTVL.

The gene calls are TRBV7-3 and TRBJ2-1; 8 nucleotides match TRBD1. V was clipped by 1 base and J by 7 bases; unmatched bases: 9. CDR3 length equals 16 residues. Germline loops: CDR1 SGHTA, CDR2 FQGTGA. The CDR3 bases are TGTGCCAGCAGCTTAATGGGACAGGCTCTCCTTAATGAGCAGTTCTTC. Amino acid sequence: CASSLMGQALLNEQFF.

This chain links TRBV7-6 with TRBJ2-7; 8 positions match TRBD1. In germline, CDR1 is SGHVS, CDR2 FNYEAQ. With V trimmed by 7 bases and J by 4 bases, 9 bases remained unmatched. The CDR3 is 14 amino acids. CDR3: CASTQRTGPYEQYF. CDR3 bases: TGTGCCAGCACCCAGAGGACAGGGCCATACGAGCAGTACTTC.

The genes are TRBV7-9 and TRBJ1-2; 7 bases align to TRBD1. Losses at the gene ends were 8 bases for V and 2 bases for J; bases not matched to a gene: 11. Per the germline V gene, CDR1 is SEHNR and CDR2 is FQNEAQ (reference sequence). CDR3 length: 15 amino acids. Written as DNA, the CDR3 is TGTGCCAGCGGCACAGGGGCGCTGGGGAACTATGGCTACACCTTC. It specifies CASGTGALGNYGYTF.

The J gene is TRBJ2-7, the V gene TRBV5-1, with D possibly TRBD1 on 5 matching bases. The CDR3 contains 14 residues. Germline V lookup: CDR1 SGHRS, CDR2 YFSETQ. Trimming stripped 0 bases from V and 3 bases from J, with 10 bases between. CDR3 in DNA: TGCGCCAGCAGCTTGGCCCCGCAGGGCTACGAGCAGTACTTC. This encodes CASSLAPQGYEQYF.

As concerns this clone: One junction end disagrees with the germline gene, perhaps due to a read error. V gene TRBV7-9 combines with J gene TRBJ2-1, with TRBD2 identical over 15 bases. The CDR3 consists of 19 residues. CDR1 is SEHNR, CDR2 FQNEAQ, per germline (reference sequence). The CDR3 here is CSSSFGTSGRRRDYNEQFF. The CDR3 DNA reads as TGTTCCAGCAGCTTCGGGACTAGCGGGAGGAGAAGGGACTACAATGAGCAGTTCTTC.

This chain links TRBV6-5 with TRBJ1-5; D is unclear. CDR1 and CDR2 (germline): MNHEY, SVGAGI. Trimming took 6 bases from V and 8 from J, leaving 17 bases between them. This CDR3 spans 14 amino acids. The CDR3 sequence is CASSSNYDREPQHF. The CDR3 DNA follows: TGTGCCAGCAGCTCCAACTATGATCGGGAGCCCCAGCATTTT.

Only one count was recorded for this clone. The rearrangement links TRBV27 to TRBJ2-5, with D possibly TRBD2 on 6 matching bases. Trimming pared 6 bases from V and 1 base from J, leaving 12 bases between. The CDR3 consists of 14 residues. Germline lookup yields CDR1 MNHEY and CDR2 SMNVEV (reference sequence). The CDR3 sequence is CASSLNSGQETQYF. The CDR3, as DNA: TGTGCCAGCAGCCTTAATAGCGGCCAAGAGACCCAGTACTTC.

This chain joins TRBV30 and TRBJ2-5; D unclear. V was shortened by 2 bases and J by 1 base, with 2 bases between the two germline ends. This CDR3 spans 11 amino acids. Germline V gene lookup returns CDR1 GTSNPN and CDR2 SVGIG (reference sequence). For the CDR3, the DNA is TGTGCCTGGAGTCTCCAAGAGACCCAGTACTTC. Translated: CAWSLQETQYF.

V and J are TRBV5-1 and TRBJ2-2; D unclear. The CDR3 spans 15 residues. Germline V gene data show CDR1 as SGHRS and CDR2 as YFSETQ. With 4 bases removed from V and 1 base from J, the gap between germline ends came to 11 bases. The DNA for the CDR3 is TGCGCCAGCAGCCCCCTAGACGAGAACACCGGGGAGCTGTTTTTT. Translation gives CASSPLDENTGELFF.

The CDR3 reads CASSIPGLAGRGTDTQYF. The CDR3 DNA follows: TGCGCCAGCAGCATACCGGGACTAGCGGGGCGGGGCACAGATACGCAGTATTTT. The rearrangement uses TRBV5-1 and TRBJ2-3, with 13 positions matching TRBD2. The CDR3 is made up of 18 amino acids. The germline gives CDR1 SGHRS, CDR2 YFSETQ. V gave up 4 bases and J gave up 1 base; unmatched junction bases: 9.

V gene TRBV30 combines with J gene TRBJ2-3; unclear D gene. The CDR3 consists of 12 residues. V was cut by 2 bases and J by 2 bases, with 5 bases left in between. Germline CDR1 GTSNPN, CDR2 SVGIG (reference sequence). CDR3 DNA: TGTGCCTGGAGTCCGGTCACAGATACGCAGTATTTT. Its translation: CAWSPVTDTQYF.

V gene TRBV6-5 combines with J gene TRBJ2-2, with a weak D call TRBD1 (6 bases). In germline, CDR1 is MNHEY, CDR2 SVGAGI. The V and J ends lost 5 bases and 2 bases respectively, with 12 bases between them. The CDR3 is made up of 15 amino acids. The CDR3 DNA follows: TGTGCCAGCAGTCTATACAGGGTCAACACCGGGGAGCTGTTTTTT. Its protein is CASSLYRVNTGELFF.

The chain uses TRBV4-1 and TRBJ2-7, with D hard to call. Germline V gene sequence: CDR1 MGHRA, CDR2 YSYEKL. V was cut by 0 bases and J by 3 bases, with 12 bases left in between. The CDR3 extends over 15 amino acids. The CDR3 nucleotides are TGCGCCAGCAGCCAAGATTACGGGTTTTACTACGAGCAGTACTTC. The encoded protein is CASSQDYGFYYEQYF.

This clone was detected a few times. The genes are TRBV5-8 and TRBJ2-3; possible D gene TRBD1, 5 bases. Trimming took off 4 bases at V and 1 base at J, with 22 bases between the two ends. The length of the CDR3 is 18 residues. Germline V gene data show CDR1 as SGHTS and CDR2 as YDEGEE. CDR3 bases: TGTGCCAGCAGCCCCGTAGGGGTCCGGGTGTCGGGCACAGATACGCAGTATTTT. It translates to CASSPVGVRVSGTDTQYF.

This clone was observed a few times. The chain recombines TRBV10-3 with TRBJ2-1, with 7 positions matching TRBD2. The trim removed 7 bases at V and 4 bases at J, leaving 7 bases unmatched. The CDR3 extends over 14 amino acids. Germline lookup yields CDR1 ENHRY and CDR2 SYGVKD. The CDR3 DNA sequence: TGTGCCATCAACGGGCAGGGAGGGTACAATGAGCAGTTCTTC. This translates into CAINGQGGYNEQFF.

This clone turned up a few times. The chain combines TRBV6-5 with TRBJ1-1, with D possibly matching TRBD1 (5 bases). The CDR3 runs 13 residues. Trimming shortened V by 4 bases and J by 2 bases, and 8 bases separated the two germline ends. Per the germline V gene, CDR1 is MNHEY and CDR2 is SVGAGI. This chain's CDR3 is CASSWGLNTEAFF. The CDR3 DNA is TGTGCCAGCAGTTGGGGCCTCAACACTGAAGCTTTCTTT.